One sample yielded the 18 T cell receptor beta chains listed below, sequenced in a study of CD8 T cells in Susac syndrome. Random hexamers were used to reverse transcribe roughly 0.45 to 1 ug of RNA. TCRdb called the immunoSEQ multiplex PCR reads again in MiXCR, with one record for every CDR3 protein. Here the sample spans 150,000 to 200,000 distinct CDR3 sequences, roughly 95% being singletons. The sample consisted of CD4+ T cells from PBMCs. The receptors here all came from a human donor with multiple sclerosis.

V is TRBV5-1 and J is TRBJ1-1; no clear D gene. The V and J ends lost 4 bases and 3 bases respectively, with 10 bases between them. CDR1 and CDR2 from the germline V gene are SGHRS and YFSETQ. The CDR3 is made up of 13 amino acids. The CDR3, as DNA: TGCGCCAGCAGCGTGGCGGTGGACACTGAAGCTTTCTTT. Translating it yields CASSVAVDTEAFF.

The J gene is TRBJ2-1, the V gene TRBV11-1; D gene ambiguous. Per germline, CDR1 SGHAT and CDR2 FQDESV (reference sequence). Trimming removed 5 bases at V and 5 bases at J, with 13 bases between. The CDR3 totals 14 residues. CDR3 in DNA: TGTGCCAGCAGCCGTCGCTACCAGGACAATGAGCAGTTCTTC. Protein sequence: CASSRRYQDNEQFF.

V usage is TRBV5-1 and J usage is TRBJ1-2, with 10 bases fitting TRBD1. The CDR3 is made up of 15 amino acids. With V trimmed by 0 bases and J by 3 bases, 2 bases remained unmatched. Per the germline V gene, CDR1 is SGHRS and CDR2 is YFSETQ. The CDR3 loop is CASSLGQGADYGYTF. CDR3 nucleotide sequence: TGCGCCAGCAGCTTGGGACAGGGGGCCGACTATGGCTACACCTTC.

This sequence joins TRBV6-2 or TRBV6-3 and TRBJ1-2, with D perhaps matching TRBD1 (5 bases). V lost 5 bases, J lost 7 bases, and 11 bases lay in between. The CDR3 totals 12 residues. Germline V CDR1 and CDR2: MNHEY, SVGEGT. The CDR3 protein is CASSGGSAGYTF. CDR3 sequence (DNA): TGTGCCAGCAGTGGGGGATCCGCTGGCTACACCTTC.

The chain carries TRBV5-6 and TRBJ1-1; TRBD1 is a possible D gene (6 bases). Germline values: CDR1 SGHDT, CDR2 YYEEEE. V was cut by 6 bases and J by 4 bases, with 22 bases left in between. This CDR3 spans 16 amino acids. As DNA, the CDR3 is TGTGCCAGCACCGATACTCCCCCCCGCAGGGGCACTGAAGCTTTCTTT. Its translation is CASTDTPPRRGTEAFF.

The chain recombines TRBV6-2 or TRBV6-3 with TRBJ1-1, with 7 positions matching TRBD1. Germline values: CDR1 MNHEY, CDR2 SVGEGT. V was clipped by 2 bases and J by 5 bases; unmatched bases: 5. The length of the CDR3 is 14 residues. The CDR3 here is CASSYQGGDTEAFF. CDR3 nucleotide sequence: TGTGCCAGCAGTTACCAGGGGGGGGATACTGAAGCTTTCTTT.

Here the CDR3 reads CASSYRMNTGELFF. The CDR3 region has the DNA TGTGCCAGCAGCTACAGGATGAACACCGGGGAGCTGTTTTTT. J is TRBJ2-2 and V is TRBV14; weak D call: TRBD1 (5 bases). The CDR3 has 14 amino acids. V was cut by 5 bases and J by 1 base, with 8 bases left in between. CDR1 SGHDN and CDR2 FVKESK come from the germline V gene. Filled out from reference TRBV14 and TRBJ2-2, the complete variable domain reads EAGVTQFPSHSVIEKGQTVTLRCDPISGHDNLYWYRRVMGKEIKFLLHFVKESKQDESGMPNNRFLAERTGGTYSTLKVQPAELEDSGVYFCASSYRMNTGELFFGEGSRLTVL.

This chain joins TRBV7-9 and TRBJ1-5, with D possibly TRBD1 on 6 matching bases. The CDR3 is 13 amino acids. The germline V and J ends were trimmed by 4 bases and 4 bases, with 8 bases remaining between them. Germline values: CDR1 SEHNR, CDR2 FQNEAQ (reference sequence). Here the CDR3 reads CASSSRGNQPQHF. The DNA of the CDR3 is TGTGCCAGCAGCTCTAGGGGGAATCAGCCCCAGCATTTT.

This clonotype has just one count. The chain has TRBV11-2 and TRBJ2-1, with D maybe TRBD2 (5 bases). This CDR3 is built from 14 residues. Germline CDR1 is SGHAT and CDR2 is FQNNGV. The germline V and J ends were trimmed by 6 bases and 9 bases, with 18 bases remaining between them. The CDR3 reads CASSELLGFGEQFF. CDR3 nucleotide sequence: TGTGCCAGCAGTGAACTACTAGGTTTTGGTGAGCAGTTCTTC.

This clonotype has a single count. V and J are TRBV20-1 and TRBJ1-5, with D tentatively TRBD1 (5 bases). Germline V lookup: CDR1 DFQATT, CDR2 SNEGSKA (reference sequence). V lost 3 bases and J lost 2, with 14 bases in between. The CDR3 consists of 15 residues. CDR3 sequence: CSASSAGYGNQPQHF. In DNA, the CDR3 is TGCAGTGCTAGTAGCGCAGGGTATGGCAATCAGCCCCAGCATTTT.

This chain connects TRBV30 to TRBJ2-5, with 11 bases fitting TRBD1. The CDR3 covers 15 residues. Germline CDR1 GTSNPN, CDR2 SVGIG (reference sequence). V dropped 4 bases and J dropped 7; count of bases not matched to a gene: 11. The CDR3 is CAWTRDRGSGGTQYF. CDR3 in DNA: TGTGCCTGGACCAGGGACAGGGGGTCGGGAGGGACCCAGTACTTC.

This chain connects TRBV6-2 or TRBV6-3 to TRBJ1-2; D gene ambiguous. The CDR3 consists of 11 residues. Germline V gives CDR1 MNHEY, CDR2 SVGEGT. V shed 6 bases and J shed 8 bases, with 10 bases lying between them. This chain's CDR3 is CASSRGRGYTF. CDR3 coding DNA: TGTGCCAGCAGCAGAGGCCGAGGCTACACCTTC.

This chain uses TRBV5-4 with TRBJ2-7, with 7 nucleotides matching TRBD1. V lost 1 base and J lost 0; bases outside the gene matches: 7. CDR3 size: 16 residues. Germline values: CDR1 SGHNT, CDR2 YYREEE (reference sequence). The CDR3 nucleotides read TGTGCCAGCAGCTTGTTGGAGACAGGGATCTCCTACGAGCAGTACTTC. Amino acids: CASSLLETGISYEQYF. Filled out from reference TRBV5-4 and TRBJ2-7, the complete variable domain reads ETGVTQSPTHLIKTRGQQVTLRCSSQSGHNTVSWYQQALGQGPQFIFQYYREEENGRGNFPPRFSGLQFPNYSSELNVNALELDDSALYLCASSLLETGISYEQYFGPGTRLTVT.

The chain has TRBV2 and TRBJ1-1; D not certain. Germline-derived CDR1 and CDR2 are SNHLY and FYNNEI. V lost 4 bases to trimming and J lost 2 bases, with 11 bases between them. The CDR3 length is 14 residues. CDR3 protein: CASSAYGPNTEAFF. Here the CDR3 DNA reads TGTGCCAGCAGTGCGTATGGCCCTAACACTGAAGCTTTCTTT. The full variable domain, in which reference TRBV2 and TRBJ1-1 provide the parts outside the CDR3, is EPEVTQTPSHQVTQMGQEVILRCVPISNHLYFYWYRQILGQKVEFLVSFYNNEISEKSEIFDDQFSVERPDGSNFTLKIRSTKLEDSAMYFCASSAYGPNTEAFFGQGTRLTVV.

The chain carries TRBV12-3 or TRBV12-4 and TRBJ1-5; D gene ambiguous. The CDR3 covers 16 residues. V shed 1 base and J shed 3 bases, with 13 bases lying between them. CDR3 sequence reads: CASSLDRWPDNQPQHF. The CDR3 DNA follows: TGTGCCAGCAGTTTAGATCGGTGGCCGGACAATCAGCCCCAGCATTTT.

The chain links TRBV18 to TRBJ2-1; 9 nucleotides match TRBD2. The CDR3 totals 13 residues. J gave up 2 bases and V 9 bases, and 2 bases lay outside the gene matches. The germline V gene encodes CDR1 KGHSH and CDR2 LQKENI. In DNA form, the CDR3 reads TGTGCCAGTACTAGCGGGCCCTACAATGAGCAGTTCTTC. It encodes CASTSGPYNEQFF.

This clonotype was recorded only once. The chain is built from TRBV9 and TRBJ2-1; D possibly corresponds to TRBD1 (6 bases). CDR3 size: 13 residues. V gave up 2 bases and J gave up 7 bases, with 10 bases separating them. The germline CDR1 and CDR2 sequences are SGDLS and YYNGEE. The CDR3, as DNA: TGTGCCAGCAGCGTCAGACAGGAGAATGAGCAGTTCTTC. It encodes CASSVRQENEQFF.

The V gene is TRBV2, the J gene TRBJ2-3; D might be TRBD1 (5 bases). Trimming took off 8 bases at V and 5 bases at J, with 20 bases between the two ends. CDR1 is SNHLY, CDR2 FYNNEI, per germline. The length of the CDR3 is 15 residues. CDR3 region: CASLGWWGRGDTQYF. In nucleotides, the CDR3 is TGTGCCAGCCTCGGGTGGTGGGGCCGTGGAGATACGCAGTATTTT.